These T cell receptor beta chains were read from a single sample in a study of spatial heterogeneity in lung cancer. TCRdb fed the 5' RACE reads into MiXCR, producing one record per CDR3 protein. Here the sample spans over 25,000 distinct CDR3 sequences, around 7.4% being singletons. The sample consisted of lung tumor tissue, taken at surgery. Receptors originate from a male donor with early-stage non-small cell lung cancer. The CDR3 runs from the conserved cysteine through the conserved F or W. The size of a clone is reported for some rows only, either as once, few or many, or as a class for expanded clones.

many	TRBV7-9	TRBJ2-7	CASSTIRGPYEQYF
many	TRBV5-1	TRBJ2-1	CASSLVASGGNEQFF
many	TRBV12-3/TRBV12-4	TRBJ1-6	CASSLRGTGPSPLHF
few	TRBV27	TRBJ2-2	CASSFYPLRTPTGELFF
few	TRBV14	TRBJ2-2	CASSQGGGTGELFF
many	TRBV20-1	TRBJ1-2	CSAPPRGAGDYGYTF
many	TRBV10-3	TRBJ1-6	CAISDLRGSPLHF
few	TRBV19	TRBJ2-1	CASSHPGQGGNEQFF
many	TRBV28	TRBJ1-5	CASSSPGAWQPQHF
many	TRBV9	TRBJ1-3	CASSVATPGNTIYF
many	TRBV15	TRBJ2-3	CATSTGKLFNTDTQYF
many	TRBV7-9	TRBJ2-3	CASSFPSSTDTQYF
NA	TRBV10-3	TRBJ1-3	CAISGGFTGTQSGNTIYF
NA	TRBV5-4	TRBJ2-1	CASSSGTEYKEQFF
many	TRBV5-1	TRBJ2-5	CASTRDRGQETQYF
many	TRBV5-1	TRBJ2-5	CASSLGQGETQYF
few	TRBV20-1	TRBJ2-7	CSAMGDHYEQYF
NA	TRBV15	TRBJ2-6	CATSRGDRSGANVLTF
NA	TRBV10-2	TRBJ1-1	CASSVDRGGNTEAFF
many	TRBV6-1	TRBJ2-5	CASSEAGTGGRETQYF
many	TRBV6-1	TRBJ2-5	CASTSDRAQETQYF
NA	TRBV7-8	TRBJ1-5	CASSLQGVTSNQPQHF
many	TRBV7-2	TRBJ2-7	CASSFRQGDYEQYF
NA	TRBV6-6	TRBJ2-1	CASSTRDRARNEQFF
few	TRBV7-8	TRBJ2-7	CASSYPGSLLHEQYF
many	TRBV7-6	TRBJ2-3	CASSLARTGADTQYF
NA	TRBV6-5	TRBJ2-5	CASSGQGRKTQYF
many	TRBV7-2	TRBJ2-7	CASSLERSSYEQYF
many	TRBV7-2	TRBJ2-5	CARPGTTRETQYF
many	TRBV4-2	TRBJ2-5	CASSQSPTGQETQYF
many	TRBV20-1	TRBJ2-2	CSAPGPLNTGELFF